The 5 T cell receptor beta chains in this list originate from one sample, sequenced in a study of CXCR3-negative and CXCR3-positive naive CD8 T cells. The TRB libraries of cDNA were built by UMI-labeled 5' RACE. Each CDR3 protein gets one entry in TCRdb, which reprocessed the 5' RACE reads and gives no DNA. Its listing shows more than 45,000 distinct CDR3 sequences. Sequencing was done on a sample of memory CD8+ T cells from blood. These receptors originate from a human donor in good health. Some clones in this sample may be carry-over from other donors' samples.

CDR3 residues: CASSLGRGEGSSYNEQFF. The chain carries TRBV13 and TRBJ2-1. Germline V gives CDR1 PRHDT, CDR2 FYEKMQ (reference sequence). The length of the CDR3 is 18 residues.

By frequency, this clonotype is medium-sized (0.01 to 0.1%). This chain uses TRBV4-3 with TRBJ1-5; TCRdb lists TRBD1, though no DNA is available to test this call. The CDR3 is made up of 16 amino acids. Germline lookup yields CDR1 LGHNA and CDR2 YSLEER. CDR3 in amino acids: CASSQLSGTGGQPQHF.

The CDR3 loop reads CSVEEGSGEQFF. The chain joins TRBV29-1 to TRBJ2-1; there is no DNA to check the TCRdb D call of TRBD2. This CDR3 is built from 12 residues. Germline CDR1 reads SQVTM; CDR2 reads ANQGSEA.

V usage is TRBV6-5 and J usage is TRBJ1-6; the TCRdb D gene call, TRBD1, has no DNA to confirm it. Per the germline V gene, CDR1 is MNHEY and CDR2 is SVGAGI. The CDR3 has 13 amino acids. The chain's CDR3 is CASSTGAQSPLHF.

V is TRBV29-1 and J is TRBJ2-1; the TCRdb call, TRBD2, lacks DNA for checking. The length of the CDR3 is 15 residues. Germline CDR1 is SQVTM and CDR2 is ANQGSEA. This CDR3 is CSVDGLAGFYNEQFF.